Here is one T cell receptor beta chain with its context. Only in-frame clones appear in the TCRdb table, and some are missing; sequencing was by immunoSEQ multiplex PCR. The table lists about 46,000 clones, about 90% of them singletons, with about 0.7% in the top ten. The data originate from a study of Tregs in tolerant kidney transplant recipients. Unmatched junction bases numbered 1, after V lost 0 bases and J lost 10 bases. The length of the CDR3 is 13 residues. CDR1 and CDR2 (germline): MNHEY, SVGAGI. This TCR derives from a human donor in good health. Sequenced: Tregs from blood. The gene calls are TRBV6-5 and TRBJ2-3, with 10 bases identical to TRBD1. The DNA of the CDR3 is TGTGCCAGCAGTTACTCAGGACAGGGGGCGCAGTATTTT. Its translation: CASSYSGQGAQYF.